This T cell receptor beta chain comes out of a study of cytomegalovirus exposure and HLA in healthy donors. The study's findings and limits: It was taken for granted in presence/absence analyses that sequencing depth across donors was roughly uniform.

The primer mix had 60 Vbeta and 13 Jbeta primers. Clones were sequenced by immunoSEQ multiplex PCR, and TCRdb holds only the in-frame ones, with some missing. In total, the table holds about 41,000 clones. As regards this clone: Its antigen is currently unknown.

The sequence came from a man under 40 in good health and CMV-seronegative. Sequenced: PBMCs.

The CDR3 region is CASSLTTGTGESGGYTF. In DNA, the CDR3 is TGTGCCAGCAGCTTAACTACCGGGACAGGGGAGTCTGGGGGCTACACCTTC. The chain combines TRBV7-2 with TRBJ1-2; 10 bases are shared with TRBD1. CDR3 length equals 17 residues. V dropped 2 bases and J dropped 8; count of bases not matched to a gene: 14. The germline V gene encodes CDR1 SGHTA and CDR2 FQGNSA.